One and the same sample provided the 3 T cell receptor beta chains below, sequenced in a study of patients and donors after allogeneic stem cell transplantation. TCRdb itself ran the RT-PCR reads through MiXCR, one entry per CDR3 protein. The repertoire holds about 960,000 distinct CDR3 sequences, with roughly 18% as singletons. Sequencing input: blood, either unsorted or a sorted T cell fraction (not recorded which). The receptors come from a human donor who was either an allogeneic HSCT recipient or a stem cell or donor lymphocyte infusion donor (not recorded which). It is not recorded whose cells these are; they may come from a transplant donor.

V usage is TRBV6-1 and J usage is TRBJ1-4, with D tentatively TRBD1 (5 bases). V gave up 8 bases and J gave up 11 bases, with 18 bases separating them. This CDR3 spans 13 amino acids. Germline CDR1 reads MNHNS; CDR2 reads SASEGT. In DNA form, the CDR3 reads TGTGCCAGCCTTAAGCGGGGGACGGGGAAACTGTTTTTT. This encodes CASLKRGTGKLFF.

This clonotype was counted a few times. V is TRBV29-1 and J is TRBJ1-5; TRBD1 might be the D (6 bases). Trimming shortened V by 7 bases and J by 4 bases, and 11 bases separated the two germline ends. Germline V gene sequence: CDR1 SQVTM, CDR2 ANQGSEA. This CDR3 has 12 residues. The CDR3 spells CSALQGNQPQHF. The DNA for the CDR3 is TGCAGCGCCCTTCAGGGGAATCAGCCCCAGCATTTT. The full variable domain, completed using reference TRBV29-1 and TRBJ1-5, is SAVISQKPSRDICQRGTSLTIQCQVDSQVTMMFWYRQQPGQSLTLIATANQGSEATYESGFVIDKFPISRPNLTFSTLTVSNMSPEDSSIYLCSALQGNQPQHFGDGTRLSIL.

This chain joins TRBV14 and TRBJ1-2; D may be TRBD1 (5 bases). The length of the CDR3 is 14 residues. Germline CDR1 SGHDN, CDR2 FVKESK. V lost 6 bases and J lost 8, with 19 bases in between. In DNA, the CDR3 is TGTGCCAGCAGTCCTACAGAATCAGGGAACGGCTACACCTTC. Protein product: CASSPTESGNGYTF.